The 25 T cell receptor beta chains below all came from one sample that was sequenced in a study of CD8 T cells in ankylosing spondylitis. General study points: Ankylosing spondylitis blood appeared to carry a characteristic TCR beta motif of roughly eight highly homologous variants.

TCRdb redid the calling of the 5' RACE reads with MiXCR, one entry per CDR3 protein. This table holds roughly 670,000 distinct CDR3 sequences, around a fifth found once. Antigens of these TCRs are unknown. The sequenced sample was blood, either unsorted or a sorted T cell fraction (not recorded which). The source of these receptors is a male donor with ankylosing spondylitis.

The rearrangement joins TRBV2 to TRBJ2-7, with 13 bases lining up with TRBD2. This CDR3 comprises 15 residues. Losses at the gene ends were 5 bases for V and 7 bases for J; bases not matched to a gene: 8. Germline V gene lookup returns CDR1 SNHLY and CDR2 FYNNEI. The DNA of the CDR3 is TGTGCCAGCAGTACCCAGGGACTAGCGGGGAGTGAGCAGTACTTC. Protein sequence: CASSTQGLAGSEQYF.

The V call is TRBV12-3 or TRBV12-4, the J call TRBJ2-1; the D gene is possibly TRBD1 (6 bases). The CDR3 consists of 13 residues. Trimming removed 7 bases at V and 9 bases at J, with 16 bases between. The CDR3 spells CASTSLPQGEQFF. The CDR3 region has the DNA TGTGCCAGCACTTCACTTCCACAGGGTGAGCAGTTCTTC.

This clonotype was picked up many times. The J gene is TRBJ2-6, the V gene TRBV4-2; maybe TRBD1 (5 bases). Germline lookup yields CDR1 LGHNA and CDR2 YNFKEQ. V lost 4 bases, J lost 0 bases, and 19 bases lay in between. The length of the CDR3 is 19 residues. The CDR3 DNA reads TGTGCCAGCAGCCCCACGGGTGGGGCCCCTAACTCTGGGGCCAACGTCCTGACTTTC. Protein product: CASSPTGGAPNSGANVLTF.

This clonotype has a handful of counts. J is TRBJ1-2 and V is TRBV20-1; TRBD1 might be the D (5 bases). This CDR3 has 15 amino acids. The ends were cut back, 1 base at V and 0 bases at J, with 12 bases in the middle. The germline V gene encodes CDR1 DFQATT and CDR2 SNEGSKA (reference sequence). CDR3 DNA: TGCAGTGCTAGAGTTTTCGGGACCGCTAACTATGGCTACACCTTC. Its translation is CSARVFGTANYGYTF.

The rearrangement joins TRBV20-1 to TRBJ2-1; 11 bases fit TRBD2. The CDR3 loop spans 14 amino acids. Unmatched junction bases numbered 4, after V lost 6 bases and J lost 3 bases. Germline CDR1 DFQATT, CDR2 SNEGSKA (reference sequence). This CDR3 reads CSALLAGDYNEQFF. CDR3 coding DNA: TGCAGTGCCCTACTAGCGGGGGACTACAATGAGCAGTTCTTC.

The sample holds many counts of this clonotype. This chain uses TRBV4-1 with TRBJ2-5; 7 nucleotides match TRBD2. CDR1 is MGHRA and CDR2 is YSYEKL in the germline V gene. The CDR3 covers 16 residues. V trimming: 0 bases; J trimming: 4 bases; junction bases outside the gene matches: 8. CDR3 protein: CASSQDWASGGETQYF. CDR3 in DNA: TGCGCCAGCAGCCAAGATTGGGCTAGCGGAGGAGAGACCCAGTACTTC.

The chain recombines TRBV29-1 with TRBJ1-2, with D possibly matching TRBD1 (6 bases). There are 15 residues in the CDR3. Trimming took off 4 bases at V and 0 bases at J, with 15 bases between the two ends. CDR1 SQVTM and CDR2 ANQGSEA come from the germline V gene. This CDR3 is CSVVLRRDTNYGYTF. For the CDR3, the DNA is TGCAGCGTTGTCCTTCGTCGGGACACTAACTATGGCTACACCTTC.

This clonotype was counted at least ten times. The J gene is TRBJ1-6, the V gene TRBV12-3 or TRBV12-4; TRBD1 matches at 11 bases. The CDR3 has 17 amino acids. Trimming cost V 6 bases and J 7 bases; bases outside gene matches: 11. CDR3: CASSPSGTGGRNSPLHF. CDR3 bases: TGTGCCAGCAGCCCCTCCGGGACAGGGGGACGAAATTCACCCCTCCACTTT.

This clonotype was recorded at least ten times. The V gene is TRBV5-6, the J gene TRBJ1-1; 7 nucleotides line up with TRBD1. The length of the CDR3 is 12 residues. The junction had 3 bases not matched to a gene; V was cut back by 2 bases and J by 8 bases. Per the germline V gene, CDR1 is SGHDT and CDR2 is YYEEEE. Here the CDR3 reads CASSLRTGEAFF. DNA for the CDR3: TGTGCCAGCAGCTTAAGGACAGGCGAAGCTTTCTTT.

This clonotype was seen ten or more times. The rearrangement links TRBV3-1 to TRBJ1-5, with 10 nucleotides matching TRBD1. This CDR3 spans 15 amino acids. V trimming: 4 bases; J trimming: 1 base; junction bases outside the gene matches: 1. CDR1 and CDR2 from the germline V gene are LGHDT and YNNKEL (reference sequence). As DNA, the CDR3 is TGTGCCAGCAGCCCGACAGGGGGCAGCAATCAGCCCCAGCATTTT. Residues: CASSPTGGSNQPQHF. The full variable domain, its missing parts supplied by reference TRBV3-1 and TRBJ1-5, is DTAVSQTPKYLVTQMGNDKSIKCEQNLGHDTMYWYKQDSKKFLKIMFSYNNKELIINETVPNRFSPKSPDKAHLNLHINSLELGDSAVYFCASSPTGGSNQPQHFGDGTRLSIL.

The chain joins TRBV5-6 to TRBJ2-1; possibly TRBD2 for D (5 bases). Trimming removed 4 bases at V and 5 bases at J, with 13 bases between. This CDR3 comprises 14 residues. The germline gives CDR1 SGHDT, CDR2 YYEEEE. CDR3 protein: CASSKDGINNEQFF. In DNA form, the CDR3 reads TGTGCCAGCAGCAAAGACGGGATAAACAATGAGCAGTTCTTC.

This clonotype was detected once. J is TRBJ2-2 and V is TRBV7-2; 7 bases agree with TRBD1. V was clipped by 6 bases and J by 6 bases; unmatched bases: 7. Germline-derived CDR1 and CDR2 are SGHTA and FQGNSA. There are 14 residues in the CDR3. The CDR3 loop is CASRLGQTAGELFF. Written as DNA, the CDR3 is TGTGCCAGCAGGCTGGGACAGACGGCCGGGGAGCTGTTTTTT.

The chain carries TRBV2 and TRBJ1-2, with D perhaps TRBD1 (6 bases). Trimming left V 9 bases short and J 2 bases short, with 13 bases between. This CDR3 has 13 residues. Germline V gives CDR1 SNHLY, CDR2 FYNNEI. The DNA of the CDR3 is TGTGCCAGGACCTGGACAGCCAACTATGGCTACACCTTC. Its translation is CARTWTANYGYTF.

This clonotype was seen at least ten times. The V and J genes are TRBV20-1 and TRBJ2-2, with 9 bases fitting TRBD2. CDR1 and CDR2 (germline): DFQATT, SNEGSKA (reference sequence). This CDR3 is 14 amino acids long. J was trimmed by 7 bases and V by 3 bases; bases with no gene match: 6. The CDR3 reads CSASVSGGVGELFF. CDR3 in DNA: TGCAGTGCTAGCGTTAGCGGGGGCGTCGGGGAGCTGTTTTTT.

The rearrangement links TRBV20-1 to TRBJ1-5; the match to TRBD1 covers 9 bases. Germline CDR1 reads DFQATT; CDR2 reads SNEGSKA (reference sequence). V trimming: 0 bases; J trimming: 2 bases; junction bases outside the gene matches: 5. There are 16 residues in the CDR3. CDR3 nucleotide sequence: TGCAGTGCTAGAGATCAGGACAGGGGAGGCAATCAGCCCCAGCATTTT. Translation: CSARDQDRGGNQPQHF.

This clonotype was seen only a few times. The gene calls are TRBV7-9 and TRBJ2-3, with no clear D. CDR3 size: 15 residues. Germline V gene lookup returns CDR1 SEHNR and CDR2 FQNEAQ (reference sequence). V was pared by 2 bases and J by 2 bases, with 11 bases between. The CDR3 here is CASSLRWLTTDTQYF. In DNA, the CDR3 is TGTGCCAGCAGCTTACGGTGGCTTACCACAGATACGCAGTATTTT. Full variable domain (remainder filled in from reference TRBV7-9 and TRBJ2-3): DTGVSQNPRHKITKRGQNVTFRCDPISEHNRLYWYRQTLGQGPEFLTYFQNEAQLEKSRLLSDRFSAERPKGSFSTLEIQRTEQGDSAMYLCASSLRWLTTDTQYFGPGTRLTVL.

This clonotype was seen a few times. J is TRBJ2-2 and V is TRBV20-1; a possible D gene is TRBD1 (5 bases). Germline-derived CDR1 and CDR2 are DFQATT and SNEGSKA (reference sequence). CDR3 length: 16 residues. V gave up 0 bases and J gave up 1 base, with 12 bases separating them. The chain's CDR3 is CSARDGARGNTGELFF. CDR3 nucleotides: TGCAGTGCTAGAGATGGGGCCAGAGGGAACACCGGGGAGCTGTTTTTT.

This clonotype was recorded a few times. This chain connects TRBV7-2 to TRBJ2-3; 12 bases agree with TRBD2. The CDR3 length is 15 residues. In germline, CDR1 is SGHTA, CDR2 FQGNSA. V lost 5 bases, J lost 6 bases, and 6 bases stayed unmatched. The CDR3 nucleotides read TGTGCCAGCAGCCCTCTAGCGGGAGGGGACGATACGCAGTATTTT. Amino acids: CASSPLAGGDDTQYF.

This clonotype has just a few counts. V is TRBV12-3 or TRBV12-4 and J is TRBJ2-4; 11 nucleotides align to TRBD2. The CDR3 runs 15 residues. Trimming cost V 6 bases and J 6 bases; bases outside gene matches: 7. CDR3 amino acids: CASSNRLAGLNIQYF. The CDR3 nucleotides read TGTGCCAGCAGCAATCGACTAGCGGGGTTAAACATTCAGTACTTC.

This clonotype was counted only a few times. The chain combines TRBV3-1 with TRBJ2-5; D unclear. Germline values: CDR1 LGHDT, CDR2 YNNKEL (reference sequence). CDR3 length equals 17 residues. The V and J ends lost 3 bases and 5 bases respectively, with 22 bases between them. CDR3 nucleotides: TGTGCCAGCAGCCAGCCCCCTGGCACCCCAAGACGGGAGACCCAGTACTTC. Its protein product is CASSQPPGTPRRETQYF.

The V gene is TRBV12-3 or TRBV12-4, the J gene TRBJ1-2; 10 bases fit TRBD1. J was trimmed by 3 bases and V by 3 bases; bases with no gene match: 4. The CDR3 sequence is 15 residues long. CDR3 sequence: CASSLGTGAYYGYTF. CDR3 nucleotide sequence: TGTGCCAGCAGTTTGGGGACAGGGGCTTACTATGGCTACACCTTC.

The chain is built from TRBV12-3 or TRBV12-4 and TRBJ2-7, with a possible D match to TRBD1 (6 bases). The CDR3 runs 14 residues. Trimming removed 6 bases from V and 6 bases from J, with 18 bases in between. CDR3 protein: CASSLGGDGGEQYF. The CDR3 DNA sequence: TGTGCCAGCAGCCTAGGGGGTGATGGGGGCGAGCAGTACTTC.

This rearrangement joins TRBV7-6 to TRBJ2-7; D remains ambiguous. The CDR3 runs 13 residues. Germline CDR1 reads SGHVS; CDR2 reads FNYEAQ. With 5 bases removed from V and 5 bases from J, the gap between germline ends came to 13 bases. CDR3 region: CASSDINRNEQYF. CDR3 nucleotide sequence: TGTGCCAGCAGCGATATCAATAGGAACGAGCAGTACTTC.

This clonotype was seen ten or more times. The CDR3 sequence: CASRRSSSSYEQYF. In DNA form, the CDR3 reads TGTGCCAGCAGACGTAGCAGCAGCTCCTACGAGCAGTACTTC. This rearrangement joins TRBV4-2 to TRBJ2-7; D remains unclear. V gave up 6 bases and J gave up 0 bases, with 12 bases separating them. The CDR3 extends over 14 amino acids. The germline V gene has CDR1 LGHNA and CDR2 YNFKEQ.

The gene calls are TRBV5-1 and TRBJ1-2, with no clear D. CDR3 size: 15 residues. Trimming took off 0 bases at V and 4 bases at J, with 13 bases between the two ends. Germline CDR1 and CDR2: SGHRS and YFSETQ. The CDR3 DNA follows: TGCGCCAGCAGCTTGGCCGGGAAGGGAACCTATGGCTACACCTTC. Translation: CASSLAGKGTYGYTF.